The 18 T cell receptor beta chains reported below all come from one sample, sequenced in a study of T-cell memory formation after mild COVID-19. Using its own MiXCR run on the 5' RACE reads, TCRdb lists one record per CDR3 protein. This sample has roughly 100,000 distinct CDR3 sequences, with about an eighth found just once. The sequenced sample consisted of PBMCs or a T cell subset sorted from them (not recorded which). The source is an adult woman who had mild COVID-19 (a few samples of this study predate the infection). Cell type and time point are not known.

The table lists this clonotype with many counts. This sequence joins TRBV7-8 and TRBJ2-2, with a weak D call TRBD1 (6 bases). The CDR3 contains 15 residues. V dropped 4 bases and J dropped 0 bases, with 9 bases sitting between them. Germline CDR1 SGHVS, CDR2 FQNEAQ. CDR3 region: CASSSQGANTGELFF. DNA of the CDR3: TGTGCCAGCAGCTCACAGGGAGCGAACACCGGGGAGCTGTTTTTT. Complete variable domain (other parts from reference TRBV7-8 and TRBJ2-2): GAGVSQSPRYKVAKRGQDVALRCDPISGHVSLFWYQQALGQGPEFLTYFQNEAQLDKSGLPSDRFFAERPEGSVSTLKIQRTQQEDSAVYLCASSSQGANTGELFFGEGSRLTVL.

This sequence joins TRBV6-1 and TRBJ1-6, with D unresolved. Between the trimmed V and J ends, which lost 2 bases and 9 bases, there was a span of 8 bases. Germline values: CDR1 MNHNS, CDR2 SASEGT. This CDR3 has 13 amino acids. As DNA, the CDR3 is TGTGCCAGCAGTGAAACGGGTGGTTCACCCCTCCACTTT. Its translation: CASSETGGSPLHF.

The table lists this clonotype with a few counts. V is TRBV3-1 and J is TRBJ2-5; a weak D match, TRBD2 (5 bases). V lost 0 bases, J lost 2 bases, and 10 bases lay in between. The CDR3 is made up of 15 amino acids. Germline V gene sequence: CDR1 LGHDT, CDR2 YNNKEL (reference sequence). CDR3 DNA: TGTGCCAGCAGCCAAGAAGGGAGTCGGCAAGAGACCCAGTACTTC. It is translated as CASSQEGSRQETQYF.

The V call is TRBV20-1, the J call TRBJ2-7; TRBD2 might be the D (6 bases). V was trimmed by 5 bases and J by 5 bases, leaving 13 bases between them. This CDR3 contains 12 residues. Germline CDR1 reads DFQATT; CDR2 reads SNEGSKA (reference sequence). CDR3 sequence (DNA): TGCAGTGCTGGGGGGACTTCCCACGAGCAGTACTTC. It encodes CSAGGTSHEQYF.

This clonotype was picked up a small number of times. V and J are TRBV7-9 and TRBJ2-2; D gene uncertain. The CDR3 loop spans 15 amino acids. The V end lost 3 bases, the J end lost 0 bases, and 8 bases lay between the germline ends. Germline loops: CDR1 SEHNR, CDR2 FQNEAQ (reference sequence). The CDR3 is CASSFMDSNTGELFF. The CDR3 coding sequence is TGTGCCAGCAGCTTTATGGATTCGAACACCGGGGAGCTGTTTTTT.

This clonotype has just a few counts. The rearrangement uses TRBV6-2 or TRBV6-3 and TRBJ2-1; 9 positions agree with TRBD2. This CDR3 has 17 amino acids. The V segment lost 0 bases and the J segment 4 bases; nucleotides outside the gene matches: 7. CDR1 is MNHEY, CDR2 SVGEGT, per germline. Written as DNA, the CDR3 is TGTGCCAGCAGTTACTCTAAGCGGGAGGATTCTTACAATGAGCAGTTCTTC. It translates to CASSYSKREDSYNEQFF.

This clonotype was observed a handful of times. The rearrangement links TRBV12-3 or TRBV12-4 to TRBJ2-1; TRBD2 matches 11 bases. After removal of 2 bases from V and 7 bases from J, the junction contained 7 bases not matched to a gene. The CDR3 runs to 16 residues. DNA of the CDR3: TGTGCCAGCAGTTTACCCCCGGGACTAGCGGAGAATGAGCAGTTCTTC. Protein product: CASSLPPGLAENEQFF.

Only a few counts were recorded for this clonotype. The chain couples TRBV7-6 to TRBJ1-6; 9 bases are shared with TRBD1. Germline values: CDR1 SGHVS, CDR2 FNYEAQ. The CDR3 has 16 amino acids. After removal of 5 bases from V and 4 bases from J, the junction contained 6 bases not matched to a gene. CDR3 protein: CASSTSGQGYNSPLHF. In nucleotides, the CDR3 is TGTGCCAGCAGCACCTCGGGACAGGGATATAATTCACCCCTCCACTTT.

V usage is TRBV4-3 and J usage is TRBJ2-7, with 9 bases aligning to TRBD2. V dropped 4 bases and J dropped 3; count of bases not matched to a gene: 10. This CDR3 spans 16 amino acids. Germline CDR1 and CDR2: LGHNA and YSLEER. DNA of the CDR3: TGCGCCAGCAGCCGAAACCCTAGCGGGGCCCTCTACGAGCAGTACTTC. Translating it yields CASSRNPSGALYEQYF.

For the CDR3, the DNA is TGTGCCGCCCAGGGGTGGAACACTGAAGCTTTCTTT. Protein sequence: CAAQGWNTEAFF. The chain has TRBV19 and TRBJ1-1, with TRBD1 as a possible D gene (6 bases). Germline assignment: CDR1 LNHDA and CDR2 SQIVND (reference sequence). V lost 11 bases and J lost 1, with 11 bases in between. The length of the CDR3 is 12 residues.

J is TRBJ2-7 and V is TRBV20-1; 13 nucleotides match TRBD2. The CDR3 has 16 residues. Germline CDR1 reads DFQATT; CDR2 reads SNEGSKA (reference sequence). J lost 4 bases, V lost 6 bases, and 12 bases had no gene match. CDR3 loop: CSAARTSGSRWYEQYF. The CDR3 DNA reads TGCAGTGCCGCGAGGACTAGCGGGAGTAGATGGTACGAGCAGTACTTC.

This sequence joins TRBV30 and TRBJ2-7; 12 bases line up with TRBD1. V was pared by 1 base and J by 5 bases, with 3 bases of the junction left unmatched. Germline lookup yields CDR1 GTSNPN and CDR2 SVGIG (reference sequence). CDR3 length: 14 residues. The CDR3 is CAWSAGQGANEQYF. The CDR3 DNA reads as TGTGCCTGGAGTGCGGGACAGGGGGCGAACGAGCAGTACTTC.

This clonotype was counted at least ten times. The CDR3 DNA sequence: TGCGCCAGCAGCCCAAATAGCGGGGGCACAGATACGCAGTATTTT. It translates to CASSPNSGGTDTQYF. The chain couples TRBV4-3 to TRBJ2-3; 8 nucleotides line up with TRBD2. Germline V gives CDR1 LGHNA, CDR2 YSLEER. The V segment lost 4 bases and the J segment 1 base; nucleotides outside the gene matches: 4. This CDR3 is built from 15 residues.

This clonotype was detected a few times. The rearrangement uses TRBV21-1 and TRBJ2-3. TRBV21-1 is flagged as a pseudogene. The CDR3 extends over 16 amino acids. The CDR3 DNA reads as TGTGCCAGCAGCAAAATAGGCTCTCGTTCCACAGATACGCAGTATTTT. Amino acid sequence: CASSKIGSRSTDTQYF.

The J gene is TRBJ2-4, the V gene TRBV6-5, with D maybe TRBD2 (5 bases). Deletions cut 4 bases from V and 2 bases from J, with 12 bases between. The CDR3 is 15 residues long. From germline, CDR1 is MNHEY and CDR2 SVGAGI. The CDR3 DNA sequence: TGTGCCAGCAGTTTGTTCGGGGAGTCCAAAAACATTCAGTACTTC. Translation gives CASSLFGESKNIQYF.

This chain uses TRBV2 with TRBJ2-5; TRBD1 matches at 11 bases. V gave up 6 bases and J gave up 5 bases; unmatched junction bases: 8. This CDR3 spans 15 amino acids. From germline, CDR1 is SNHLY and CDR2 FYNNEI. The CDR3 coding sequence is TGTGCCAGCAGAGGGACAGGGGGATATGGGGAGACCCAGTACTTC. Translating gives CASRGTGGYGETQYF. The whole variable domain, remainder taken from reference TRBV2 and TRBJ2-5, is EPEVTQTPSHQVTQMGQEVILRCVPISNHLYFYWYRQILGQKVEFLVSFYNNEISEKSEIFDDQFSVERPDGSNFTLKIRSTKLEDSAMYFCASRGTGGYGETQYFGPGTRLLVL.

About this clonotype itself: A read error may account for a junction end that differs from germline. CDR3 residues: CATSDFGKNPGELFF. As DNA, the CDR3 is TGTGCCACCAGTGATTTCGGGAAGAACCCCGGGGAGCTGTTTTTT. The gene calls are TRBV24-1 and TRBJ2-2; tentative D call: TRBD2 (5 bases). The germline CDR1 and CDR2 sequences are KGHDR and SFDVKD. This CDR3 spans 15 amino acids.

This clonotype was found a few times. The chain is built from TRBV5-1 and TRBJ2-7; the match to TRBD2 covers 7 bases. CDR3 size: 15 residues. The junction had 6 bases not matched to a gene; V was cut back by 3 bases and J by 0 bases. From germline, CDR1 is SGHRS and CDR2 YFSETQ. The chain's CDR3 is CASSSGLADSYEQYF. In nucleotides, the CDR3 is TGCGCCAGCAGCTCCGGGCTAGCGGACTCCTACGAGCAGTACTTC. The full variable domain, completed using reference TRBV5-1 and TRBJ2-7, is KAGVTQTPRYLIKTRGQQVTLSCSPISGHRSVSWYQQTPGQGLQFLFEYFSETQRNKGNFPGRFSGRQFSNSRSEMNVSTLELGDSALYLCASSSGLADSYEQYFGPGTRLTVT.